This TCR beta chain was recovered during a study of T cells in Graves' hyperthyroidism and ophthalmopathy. At the level of the study: At the time of initial diagnosis and before any treatment, peripheral blood was collected.

Amplified regions were TCR beta CDR3 sequences from RNA transcripts. An initial round of RT-PCR targeting the TCR CDR3 relied on the HTBI primer set. TCRdb itself ran the multiplex PCR reads through MiXCR, one entry per CDR3 protein. This sample has about 55,000 distinct CDR3 sequences, with approximately 53% found just once. There are many counts of this clonotype. The CDR3 sequence is 16 residues long. CDR1 is MNHNS and CDR2 is SASEGT in the germline V gene. With 1 base clipped from V and 6 bases from J, the junction kept 9 bases outside the gene matches. This sequence joins TRBV6-1 and TRBJ2-1; 7 bases fit TRBD2. Sequencing used blood. This clonotype originated in a woman in her sixties with Graves' ophthalmopathy. Here the CDR3 DNA reads TGTGCCAGCAGTGAAGGCCTTCTAGCGGTTCTCAATGAGCAGTTCTTC. Translated, it gives CASSEGLLAVLNEQFF.